This T cell receptor beta chain was retrieved from a study of blood T cell repertoires in COVID-19. Across the study: Sources were T cells, B-cell-depleted T cells, or PBMCs; the material itself was cDNA or gDNA.

V lost 10 bases and J 4 bases, leaving 14 bases between the germline ends. The CDR3 length is 13 residues. Germline CDR1 MNHEY, CDR2 SMNVEV (reference sequence). In the authors' methods: Nucleated cell number was recorded as an estimate derived from reference gene primer amplification. Only in-frame clones appear in the TCRdb table, and some are missing; sequencing was by immunoSEQ multiplex PCR. The D gene and trimming were derived from the DNA, and the V and J assignments and clone size from that table. The sample lists 140,000 to 150,000 clones, around 90% occurring once. The V and J genes are TRBV27 and TRBJ1-5; D is possibly TRBD1 (6 bases). Sequencing was carried out using peripheral blood. The sequence came from a woman in her forties or fifties with acute or convalescent COVID-19. CDR3: CAIAQGRNQPQHF. CDR3 sequence (DNA): TGTGCCATTGCACAGGGTAGAAATCAGCCCCAGCATTTT.